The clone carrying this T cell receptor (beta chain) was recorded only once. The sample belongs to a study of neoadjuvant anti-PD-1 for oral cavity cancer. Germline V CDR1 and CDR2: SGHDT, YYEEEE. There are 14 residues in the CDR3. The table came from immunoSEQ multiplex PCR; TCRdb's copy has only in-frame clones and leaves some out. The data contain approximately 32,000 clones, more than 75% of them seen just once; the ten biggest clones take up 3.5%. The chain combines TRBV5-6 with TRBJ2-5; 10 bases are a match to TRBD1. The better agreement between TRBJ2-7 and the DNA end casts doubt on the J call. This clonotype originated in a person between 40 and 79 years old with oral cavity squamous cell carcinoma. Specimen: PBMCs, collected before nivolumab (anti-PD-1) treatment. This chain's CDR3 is CASRPPGQGNEQYF. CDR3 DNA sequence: TGTGCCAGCAGGCCCCCGGGACAGGGGAACGAGCAGTACTTC.